The 13 T cell receptor beta chains presented below share a single source sample, sequenced in a study of blood T cell repertoires in COVID-19. TCRdb's table, derived via immunoSEQ multiplex PCR, lists solely in-frame clones and lacks some. The table lists more than 300,000 clones, around 92% of them singletons. Sequenced material: peripheral blood. The receptors come from a woman aged 25 to 39 with COVID-19, enrolled during active disease.

The V and J genes are TRBV12-3 or TRBV12-4 and TRBJ2-1, with 8 positions matching TRBD2. This CDR3 is 12 amino acids long. CDR3 DNA sequence: TGTGTGGCGACTAGCGTCTACAATGAGCAGTTCTTC. This translates into CVATSVYNEQFF.

CDR3 sequence (DNA): TGCAGTGCCCCGAGTCCAGATACGCAGTATTTT. It yields the protein CSAPSPDTQYF. J is TRBJ2-3 and V is TRBV20-1; D remains ambiguous. Germline CDR1 reads DFQATT; CDR2 reads SNEGSKA (reference sequence). CDR3 size: 11 residues. Trimming took 6 bases from V and 4 from J, leaving 8 bases between them.

This chain connects TRBV5-5 to TRBJ2-1; D is ambiguous. Trimming removed 2 bases at V and 7 bases at J, with 10 bases between. From germline, CDR1 is SGHKS and CDR2 YYEKEE (reference sequence). This CDR3 region has 13 residues. The CDR3 nucleotides are TGTGCCAGCAGCTTTGGAGTCGGGAATGAGCAGTTCTTC. The encoded protein is CASSFGVGNEQFF.

The chain is built from TRBV28 and TRBJ1-1; perhaps TRBD1 as D (6 bases). The CDR3 contains 15 residues. The germline V and J ends were trimmed by 3 bases and 3 bases, with 14 bases remaining between them. Germline CDR1 MDHEN, CDR2 SYDVKM. CDR3 protein: CASSLLGASDTEAFF. The DNA of the CDR3 is TGTGCCAGCAGTTTGTTGGGGGCCTCGGACACTGAAGCTTTCTTT. Full variable domain (outside the CDR3, taken from reference TRBV28 and TRBJ1-1): DVKVTQSSRYLVKRTGEKVFLECVQDMDHENMFWYRQDPGLGLRLIYFSYDVKMKEKGDIPEGYSVSREKKERFSLILESASTNQTSMYLCASSLLGASDTEAFFGQGTRLTVV.

The CDR3 loop reads CASSLDSFNTGELFF. In DNA form, the CDR3 reads TGTGCCAGCAGCTTAGATTCATTCAACACCGGGGAGCTGTTTTTT. The rearrangement joins TRBV11-3 to TRBJ2-2; D remains ambiguous. This CDR3 region has 15 residues. Germline V gene data show CDR1 as SGHNT and CDR2 as YENEEA. Trimming pared 0 bases from V and 2 bases from J, leaving 7 bases between.

This chain connects TRBV18 to TRBJ2-6; TRBD1 matches at 10 bases. The CDR3 consists of 18 residues. J was trimmed by 2 bases and V by 5 bases; bases with no gene match: 9. Germline loops: CDR1 KGHSH, CDR2 LQKENI. CDR3 amino acids: CASSSRTGGGAGANVLTF. The CDR3 DNA reads as TGTGCCAGCTCATCGAGGACAGGGGGTGGAGCTGGGGCCAACGTCCTGACTTTC. Full variable domain (rest looked up from reference TRBV18 and TRBJ2-6): NAGVMQNPRHLVRRRGQEARLRCSPMKGHSHVYWYRQLPEEGLKFMVYLQKENIIDESGMPKERFSAEFPKEGPSILRIQQVVRGDSAAYFCASSSRTGGGAGANVLTFGAGSRLTVL.

The rearrangement links TRBV11-3 to TRBJ1-2, with 7 bases aligning to TRBD1. The CDR3 is made up of 15 amino acids. Trimming at V came to 6 bases and at J to 4 bases, leaving 11 bases not matched to a gene. Germline V CDR1 and CDR2: SGHNT, YENEEA. CDR3 nucleotides: TGTGCCAGCAGTTTTACAGGGGCCTCCGTCTATGGCTACACCTTC. This sequence encodes CASSFTGASVYGYTF.

V gene TRBV11-3 combines with J gene TRBJ1-1; 7 bases match TRBD1. Germline V gene data show CDR1 as SGHNT and CDR2 as YENEEA. J was trimmed by 4 bases and V by 0 bases; bases with no gene match: 2. The CDR3 spans 14 residues. In DNA form, the CDR3 reads TGTGCCAGCAGCTTAGACAGGGGGGTCACTGAAGCTTTCTTT. Amino acids: CASSLDRGVTEAFF.

The table lists this clone with a count of one. J is TRBJ1-5 and V is TRBV12-3 or TRBV12-4; possible D gene TRBD1, 5 bases. Between the trimmed V and J ends, which lost 3 bases and 10 bases, there was a span of 13 bases. The CDR3 length is 13 residues. CDR3: CASSLGREVPQHF. CDR3 nucleotide sequence: TGTGCCAGCAGTTTGGGCAGGGAGGTCCCCCAGCATTTT.

The chain carries TRBV7-2 and TRBJ1-2, with 7 bases identical to TRBD1. CDR1 SGHTA and CDR2 FQGNSA come from the germline V gene. V gave up 1 base and J gave up 0 bases; unmatched junction bases: 8. CDR3 length: 17 residues. This CDR3 reads CASSLVVGGRPNYGYTF. The CDR3 region has the DNA TGTGCCAGCAGCTTAGTCGTAGGGGGCAGACCTAACTATGGCTACACCTTC.

This sequence joins TRBV6-1 and TRBJ1-5; no definite D call. V was trimmed by 3 bases and J by 4 bases, leaving 10 bases between them. From germline, CDR1 is MNHNS and CDR2 SASEGT. This CDR3 has 14 residues. CDR3 sequence reads: CASSDRSRNQPQHF. The CDR3 coding sequence is TGTGCCAGCAGTGACAGATCCCGAAATCAGCCCCAGCATTTT.

This clone has a single count. This chain joins TRBV7-8 and TRBJ1-1; D is ambiguous. The CDR3 spans 14 residues. Trimming left V 2 bases short and J 2 bases short, with 9 bases between. Germline CDR1 SGHVS, CDR2 FQNEAQ. Written as DNA, the CDR3 is TGTGCCAGCAGCTTAATATTGAGAAACACTGAAGCTTTCTTT. Its protein product is CASSLILRNTEAFF. Supplemented by reference TRBV7-8 and TRBJ1-1, the full variable domain reads GAGVSQSPRYKVAKRGQDVALRCDPISGHVSLFWYQQALGQGPEFLTYFQNEAQLDKSGLPSDRFFAERPEGSVSTLKIQRTQQEDSAVYLCASSLILRNTEAFFGQGTRLTVV.

This clone is a singleton in its sample. The chain links TRBV6-4 to TRBJ2-1; TRBD2 might be the D (11 bases). Trimming cost V 2 bases and J 4 bases, with 36 bases left between them. The CDR3 is 23 residues long. Germline assignment: CDR1 MRHNA and CDR2 SNTAGT. Written as DNA, the CDR3 is TGTGCCAGCAGTGACCCAATCGTCCCGGGACAGGGGTTAGCGGGGGGGCGATACAATGAGCAGTTCTTC. It specifies CASSDPIVPGQGLAGGRYNEQFF.